These T cell receptor beta chains were read from a single sample in a study of T cells in Graves' hyperthyroidism and ophthalmopathy. TCRdb redid the calling of the multiplex PCR reads with MiXCR, one entry per CDR3 protein. The sample holds approximately 480,000 distinct CDR3 sequences; less than 25% are singletons and the top ten take more than 20%. The material sequenced was blood. The receptors were sampled from a man aged 18 to 29 with Graves' hyperthyroidism. The CDR3 runs from the conserved cysteine through the conserved F or W. D genes are given only for firm matches. Not every row has a clone size; where given, it reads once, few, many or a size class.

cdr3_length,j_call,d_call,clone_size,v_call,cdr3_aa,cdr3_nt
15,TRBJ1-1,TRBD1,many,TRBV29-1,CSARQGWGMNTEAFF,TGCAGCGCCAGACAGGGCTGGGGGATGAACACTGAAGCTTTCTTT
17,TRBJ1-1,TRBD1,many,TRBV20-1,CSARDRGQGALNTEAFF,TGCAGTGCTAGAGACCGAGGACAGGGGGCATTAAACACTGAAGCTTTCTTT
12,TRBJ2-5,NA,NA,TRBV5-1,CASSFADGVQYF,TGCGCCAGCAGCTTCGCTGACGGGGTCCAGTACTTC
13,TRBJ1-1,TRBD1,few,TRBV7-3,CASSFTQGAEAFF,TGTGCCAGCAGCTTTACTCAGGGGGCTGAAGCTTTCTTT
14,TRBJ1-1,NA,many,TRBV27,CASSLQGDNTEAFF,TGTGCCAGCAGTTTACAGGGTGACAACACTGAAGCTTTCTTT
15,TRBJ1-5,NA,many,TRBV6-1,CASSEAPGLNQPQHF,TGTGCCAGCAGTGAAGCTCCGGGACTCAATCAGCCCCAGCATTTT
13,TRBJ1-5,NA,many,TRBV20-1,CSAPRGINQPQHF,TGCAGTGCCCCCCGAGGGATCAATCAGCCCCAGCATTTT
12,TRBJ2-7,NA,many,TRBV28,CASSLASSEQYF,TGTGCCAGCAGTTTGGCCTCTTCAGAGCAGTACTTC
14,TRBJ1-2,NA,many,TRBV5-1,CASSVSPGNYGYTF,TGCGCCAGCAGCGTTTCGCCGGGTAACTATGGCTACACCTTC
12,TRBJ2-7,NA,many,TRBV12-3/TRBV12-4,CASSLRQYEQYF,TGTGCCAGCAGTTTACGGCAGTACGAGCAGTACTTC
15,TRBJ2-7,NA,NA,TRBV18,CASSDPGPSYEKQYF,TGTGCCAGCTCCGACCCGGGACCATCATACGAAAAGCAGTACTTC
13,TRBJ1-3,NA,few,TRBV12-3/TRBV12-4,CASTPSSGNTIYF,TGTGCCAGCACTCCGAGCTCTGGAAACACCATATATTTT
16,TRBJ1-2,TRBD1,many,TRBV6-1,CASSESTGRLWYGYTF,TGTGCCAGCAGTGAATCGACAGGGAGGCTTTGGTATGGCTACACCTTC
13,TRBJ2-7,NA,NA,TRBV6-5,CASSYDLLWEQYF,TGTGCCAGCAGTTATGACCTGCTCTGGGAGCAGTACTTC
14,TRBJ2-7,NA,once,TRBV12-3/TRBV12-4,CASSSGHPATSEYF,TGTGCCAGCAGCTCGGGACACCCGGCTACGAGCGAGTACTTC
15,TRBJ2-7,TRBD2,many,TRBV7-8,CASSSIAGGPVEQYF,TGTGCCAGCAGCTCTATAGCGGGGGGGCCGGTCGAGCAGTACTTC
14,TRBJ1-5,NA,many,TRBV12-3/TRBV12-4,CASSYWDSNQPQHF,TGTGCCAGCAGTTACTGGGATAGCAATCAGCCCCAGCATTTT
15,TRBJ1-5,NA,many,TRBV6-1,CASSEVLYSNQPQHF,TGTGCCAGCAGTGAGGTACTTTATAGCAATCAGCCCCAGCATTTT
15,TRBJ2-5,NA,many,TRBV5-1,CASSPGPAAQETQYF,TGCGCCAGCAGCCCCGGGCCAGCCGCCCAAGAGACCCAGTACTTC
16,TRBJ1-1,TRBD1,many,TRBV12-3/TRBV12-4,CASSPIGTGGYYEAFF,TGTGCCAGCAGTCCAATCGGGACAGGGGGCTACTATGAAGCTTTCTTT
14,TRBJ2-7,NA,few,TRBV2,CASSEDGGTYEQYF,TGTGCCAGCAGTGAAGACGGAGGGACCTACGAGCAGTACTTC
16,TRBJ2-5,NA,many,TRBV6-1,CASSEAFSGSLKTQYF,TGTGCCAGCAGTGAAGCCTTCTCGGGCTCTTTAAAGACCCAGTACTTC
14,TRBJ2-7,NA,few,TRBV12-3/TRBV12-4,CASSWAFGSYEQYF,TGTGCCAGCAGTTGGGCTTTTGGGAGTTACGAGCAGTACTTC
14,TRBJ2-7,NA,many,TRBV27,CASSLGGPSYEQYF,TGTGCCAGCAGTTTAGGGGGGCCCTCCTACGAGCAGTACTTC
15,TRBJ2-7,TRBD1,few,TRBV5-1,CASSNRTGERDEQYF,TGCGCCAGCAGTAACAGGACAGGGGAGAGGGACGAGCAGTACTTC
11,TRBJ1-1,NA,many,TRBV12-3/TRBV12-4,CASSRSAEAFF,TGTGCCAGCAGCCGCTCAGCTGAAGCTTTCTTT
12,TRBJ2-4,NA,NA,TRBV12-3/TRBV12-4,CASSLPENIQYF,TGTGCCAGCAGTCTGCCCGAAAACATTCAGTACTTC
12,TRBJ1-1,NA,many,TRBV20-1,CSASDKVTEAFF,TGCAGTGCTTCCGACAAGGTCACTGAAGCTTTCTTT
15,TRBJ1-2,TRBD1,many,TRBV25-1,CASSPQGRGRVGYTF,TGTGCCAGCAGTCCCCAAGGGAGGGGGCGAGTCGGCTACACCTTC
14,TRBJ2-5,NA,many,TRBV5-1,CASSLVVGGETQYF,TGCGCCAGCAGCTTGGTGGTCGGAGGGGAGACCCAGTACTTC